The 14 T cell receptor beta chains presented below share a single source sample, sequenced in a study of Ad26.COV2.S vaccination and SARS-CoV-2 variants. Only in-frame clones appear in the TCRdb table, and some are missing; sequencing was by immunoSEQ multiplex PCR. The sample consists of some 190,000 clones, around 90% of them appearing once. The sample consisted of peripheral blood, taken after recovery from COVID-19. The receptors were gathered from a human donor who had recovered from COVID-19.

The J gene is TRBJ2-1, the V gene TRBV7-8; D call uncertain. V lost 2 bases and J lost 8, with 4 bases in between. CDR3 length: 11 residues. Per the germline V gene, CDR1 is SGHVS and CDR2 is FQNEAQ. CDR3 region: CASSLTDEQFF. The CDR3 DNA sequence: TGTGCCAGCAGCTTAACTGATGAGCAGTTCTTC.

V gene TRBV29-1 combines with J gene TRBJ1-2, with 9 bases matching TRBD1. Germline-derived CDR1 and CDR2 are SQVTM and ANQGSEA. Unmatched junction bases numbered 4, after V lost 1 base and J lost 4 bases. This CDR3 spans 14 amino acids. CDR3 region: CSVEADRGLYGYTF. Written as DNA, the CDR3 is TGCAGCGTTGAAGCGGACAGGGGACTCTATGGCTACACCTTC.

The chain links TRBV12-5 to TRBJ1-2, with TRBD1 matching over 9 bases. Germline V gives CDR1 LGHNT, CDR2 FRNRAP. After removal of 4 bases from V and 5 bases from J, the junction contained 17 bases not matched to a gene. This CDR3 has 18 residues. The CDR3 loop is CASGSIVGQGLVGYGYTF. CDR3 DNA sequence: TGTGCTAGTGGTTCCATTGTGGGACAGGGTTTAGTTGGGTATGGCTACACCTTC.

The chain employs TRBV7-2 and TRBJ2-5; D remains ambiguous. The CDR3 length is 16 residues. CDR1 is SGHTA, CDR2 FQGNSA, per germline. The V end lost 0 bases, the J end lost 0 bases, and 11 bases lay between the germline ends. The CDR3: CASSLAGVLYQETQYF. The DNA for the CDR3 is TGTGCCAGCAGCTTAGCTGGCGTCTTGTACCAAGAGACCCAGTACTTC.

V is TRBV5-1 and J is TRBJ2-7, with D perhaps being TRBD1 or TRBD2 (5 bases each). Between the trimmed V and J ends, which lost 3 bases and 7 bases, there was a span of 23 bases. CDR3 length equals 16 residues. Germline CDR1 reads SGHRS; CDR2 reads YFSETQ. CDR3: CASSSPTQSLAGEQYF. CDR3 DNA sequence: TGCGCCAGCAGCTCCCCGACCCAAAGCCTAGCAGGGGAGCAGTACTTC. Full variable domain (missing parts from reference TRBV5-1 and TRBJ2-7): KAGVTQTPRYLIKTRGQQVTLSCSPISGHRSVSWYQQTPGQGLQFLFEYFSETQRNKGNFPGRFSGRQFSNSRSEMNVSTLELGDSALYLCASSSPTQSLAGEQYFGPGTRLTVT.

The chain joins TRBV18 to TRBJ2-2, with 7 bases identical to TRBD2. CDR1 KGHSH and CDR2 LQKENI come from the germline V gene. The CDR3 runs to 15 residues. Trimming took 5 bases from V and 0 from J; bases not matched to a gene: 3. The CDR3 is CASSAGLANTGELFF. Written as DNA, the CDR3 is TGTGCCAGCTCAGCCGGACTAGCGAACACCGGGGAGCTGTTTTTT.

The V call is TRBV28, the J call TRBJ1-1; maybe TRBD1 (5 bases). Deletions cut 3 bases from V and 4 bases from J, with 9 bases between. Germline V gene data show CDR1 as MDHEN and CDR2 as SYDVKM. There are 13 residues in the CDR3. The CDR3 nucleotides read TGTGCCAGCAGTTTCGCCCAGGGCACTGAAGCTTTCTTT. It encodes CASSFAQGTEAFF.

The CDR3 nucleotides are TGTGCCAGCAGCTTTAGCGGGAGCTCCTACGAGCAGTACTTC. This encodes CASSFSGSSYEQYF. The V call is TRBV7-2, the J call TRBJ2-7, with 9 bases fitting TRBD2. CDR1 and CDR2 (germline): SGHTA, FQGNSA. The CDR3 totals 14 residues. V lost 3 bases to trimming and J lost 0 bases; unmatched junction nucleotides: 0.

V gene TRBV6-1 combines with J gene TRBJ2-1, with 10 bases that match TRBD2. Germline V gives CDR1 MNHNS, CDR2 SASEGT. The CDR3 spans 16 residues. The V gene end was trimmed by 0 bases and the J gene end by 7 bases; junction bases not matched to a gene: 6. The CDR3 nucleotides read TGTGCCAGCAGTGAAGCGCGGCTAGCGGGAGATAATGAGCAGTTCTTC. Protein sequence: CASSEARLAGDNEQFF.

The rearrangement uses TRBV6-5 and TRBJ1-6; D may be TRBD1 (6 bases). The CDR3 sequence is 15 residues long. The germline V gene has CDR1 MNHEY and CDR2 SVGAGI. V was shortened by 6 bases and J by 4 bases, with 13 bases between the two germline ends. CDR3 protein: CASSDGTRYNSPLHF. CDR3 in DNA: TGTGCCAGCAGCGACGGGACACGTTATAATTCACCCCTCCACTTT.

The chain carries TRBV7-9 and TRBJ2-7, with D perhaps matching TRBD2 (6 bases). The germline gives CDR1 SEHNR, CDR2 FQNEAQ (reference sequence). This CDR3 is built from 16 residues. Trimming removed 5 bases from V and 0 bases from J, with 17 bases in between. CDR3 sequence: CASSHPWDGSSYEQYF. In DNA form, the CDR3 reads TGTGCCAGCAGCCACCCCTGGGACGGGAGCTCCTACGAGCAGTACTTC.

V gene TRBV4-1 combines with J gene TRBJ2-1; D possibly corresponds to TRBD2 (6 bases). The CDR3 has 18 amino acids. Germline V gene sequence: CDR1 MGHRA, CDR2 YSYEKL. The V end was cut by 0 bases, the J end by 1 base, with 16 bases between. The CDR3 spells CASSQEMGLARSYNEQFF. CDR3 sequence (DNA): TGCGCCAGCAGCCAAGAGATGGGTCTAGCGAGGTCCTACAATGAGCAGTTCTTC.

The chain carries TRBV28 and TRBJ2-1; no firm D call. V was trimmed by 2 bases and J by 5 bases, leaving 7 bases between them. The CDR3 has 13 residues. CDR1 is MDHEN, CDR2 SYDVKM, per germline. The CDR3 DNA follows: TGTGCCAGCAGTTTAGACCTACACAATGAGCAGTTCTTC. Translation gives CASSLDLHNEQFF.

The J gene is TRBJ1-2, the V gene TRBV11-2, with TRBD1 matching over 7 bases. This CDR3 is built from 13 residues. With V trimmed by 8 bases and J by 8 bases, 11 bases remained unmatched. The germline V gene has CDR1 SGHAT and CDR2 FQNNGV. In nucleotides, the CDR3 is TGTGCCAGCGCACCGACAGGGTTAGGCGGCTACACCTTC. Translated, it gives CASAPTGLGGYTF.